Below, one T cell receptor (beta chain) is given with its context. The specificity of this receptor is unknown. No clone much larger than this one lies a single base away; base qualities are absent. These data belong to a study of identifying expanded T cells in peripheral blood (dated by TCRdb to the late 2010s). Background on the whole study: Technical replicates were generated by sequencing separate aliquots of the same genomic DNA pool, and four replicates were compared pairwise. What the study reported, not specific to this receptor: Both the number of clones called differentially abundant and the false-positive rate were significantly reduced by the beta-binomial model across all healthy-donor time intervals. It was expected by the authors that biological variance in healthy repertoires might increase further over much longer intervals, such as months to years. The binomial model flagged around 1.2 differentially abundant clones between technical replicates, compared with about 16 over about 2 weeks and about 20 over around four weeks. For all healthy donors, the variance in clone template counts between roughly two-week samples rose significantly as total template count increased.

Reading the germline V gene gives CDR1 LGHNA and CDR2 YSLEER. V was cut back by 0 bases and J by 3 bases, leaving a gap of 12 bases between them. Reading from cysteine to phenylalanine, the CDR3 counts 15 amino acids. Solely the CDR3 DNA is kept, with 45 bases framed from the first base. TCRbeta CDR3 regions were profiled with the immunoSEQ Assay using bias-controlled multiplex PCR amplification of genomic DNA. Per the authors' processing: The absolute abundance of each unique TCRbeta CDR3 region was quantified after sequences were collapsed and filtered. Differential abundance was tested with a binomial (Fisher-equivalent) model and with a beta-binomial model adding time-dependent variance fitted from healthy donors. Clones with fewer than 5 combined templates were removed, and a clone was called differentially abundant if the clone's Benjamini-Hochberg FDR was below 0.01. Beta-binomial variance was modeled as a function of total template count across the two samples using the form v = (b*log(k)+a)^2. This immuneACCESS table, as held by TCRdb, lists in-frame sequences with V and J called but not all clones. Of the missing ones, under half trace to an unresolved V gene in checked studies; the others have no known cause. V and J calls and clone size are those listed in that table; D and trimming were worked out from the DNA. Within this sample are approximately 100,000 clones, with 87% of them counted one time only. The ten largest account for approximately 17% of the sample.

During the collection period, no immune events, such as infections, were documented for the healthy donors. To calibrate time-dependent variance in a beta-binomial model of T-cell clone differential abundance, blood repertoires from healthy donors were used as a training cohort. The training cohort included around ten healthy donors, of whom 3 were female and 7 were male. Donor ages ranged from about 25 to 64 years, with an average of about 41 years. Whole blood, obtained from a commercial supplier, was collected from each healthy donor at three time points spaced roughly 14 days apart. Genomic DNA was extracted from unsorted whole blood for immunosequencing.

The sample consisted of blood. The chain joins TRBV4-3 to TRBJ2-7; matching of 5 bases hints at TRBD2 as the D gene. The sequence came from a person between 18 and 75 years old in good health. The DNA is TGCGCCAGCAGCCAAGACTTCCTAGCAAGCTACGAGCAGTACTTC. This yields the protein CASSQDFLASYEQYF.